The rows below give T cell receptor beta chains drawn from one sample of a study of patients and donors after allogeneic stem cell transplantation. TCRdb ran MiXCR on the RT-PCR reads and lists one entry per CDR3 protein. The sample has 30,000 to 35,000 distinct CDR3 sequences, 6.8% seen once; the top ten hold roughly 34%. Material for sequencing was blood, either unsorted or a sorted T cell fraction (not recorded which). These receptors came from a human donor who was either an allogeneic HSCT recipient or a stem cell or donor lymphocyte infusion donor (not recorded which). It is not recorded whose cells these are; they may come from a transplant donor. CDR3s include the opening cysteine and the closing phenylalanine or tryptophan. D genes are given only for firm matches. Clone size, where shown, is once, few, many, or a class for clones that have expanded.

clone_size	d_call	v_call	j_call	cdr3_aa	cdr3_nt
-	-	TRBV27	TRBJ2-7	CASRAGGRWYKQYF	TGTGCCAGCAGAGCTGGAGGGAGATGGTACAAGCAGTACTTC
many	TRBD1	TRBV29-1	TRBJ2-3	CSVRQGATDTQYF	TGCAGCGTGCGACAGGGGGCCACAGATACGCAGTATTTT
many	TRBD1	TRBV5-1	TRBJ2-7	CASSPQTGGSYEQYF	TGCGCCAGCAGCCCCCAAACAGGGGGCTCCTACGAGCAGTACTTC
many	TRBD1	TRBV28	TRBJ1-5	CASSGVAGGASNQPQHF	TGTGCCAGCAGCGGTGTTGCAGGGGGAGCTAGCAATCAGCCCCAGCATTTT
few	-	TRBV12-2	TRBJ1-5	CASRSRVGSQRPLSNQPQHF	TGTGCAAGTCGCTCCAGGGTCGGGTCCCAACGGCCCTTGAGCAATCAGCCCCAGCATTTT
-	TRBD2	TRBV15	TRBJ2-1	CATSGGSGYEQFF	TGTGCCACCAGCGGCGGGAGTGGGTATGAGCAGTTCTTC
few	-	TRBV5-1	TRBJ2-2	CASRIGPGATGELFF	TGCGCCAGCAGGATAGGACCGGGAGCGACCGGGGAGCTGTTTTTT
many	-	TRBV25-1	TRBJ2-3	CASSPIGASTDTQYF	TGTGCCAGCAGCCCTATAGGGGCCAGCACAGATACGCAGTATTTT
many	-	TRBV10-3	TRBJ2-1	CAISEFYETEQFF	TGTGCCATCAGTGAGTTTTACGAGACAGAGCAGTTCTTC
many	-	TRBV18	TRBJ1-5	CASSVSPRDSNQPQHF	TGTGCCAGCTCAGTTTCTCCCAGAGATAGCAATCAGCCCCAGCATTTT
medium-sized	-	TRBV5-1	TRBJ1-1	CASSQTAGNTEAFF	TGCGCCAGCAGCCAGACAGCGGGGAACACTGAAGCTTTCTTT
few	-	TRBV18	TRBJ2-3	CASSPPADPDTQYF	TGTGCCAGCTCACCTCCCGCCGATCCTGATACGCAGTATTTT
-	TRBD2	TRBV18	TRBJ2-1	CASSPPLAGVHNEQFF	TGTGCCAGCTCACCCCCCCTAGCGGGAGTACACAATGAGCAGTTCTTC
many	-	TRBV14	TRBJ1-1	CASRYVPNTEAFF	TGTGCCAGCAGATACGTCCCCAACACTGAAGCTTTCTTT
many	-	TRBV5-1	TRBJ1-1	CASSPGNTGYVEAFF	TGCGCCAGCAGCCCCGGAAACACAGGGTACGTTGAAGCTTTCTTT
many	-	TRBV27	TRBJ2-7	CASSPTGRTYEQYF	TGTGCCAGCAGTCCAACGGGACGGACCTACGAGCAGTACTTC
many	TRBD1	TRBV13	TRBJ1-6	CASSLWVPGQPSSPLHF	TGTGCCAGCAGCTTATGGGTACCGGGACAGCCGAGTTCACCCCTCCACTTT
-	TRBD2	TRBV2	TRBJ2-1	CASSLLAGGPGGQFF	TGTGCCAGCAGCCTACTAGCGGGAGGGCCCGGAGGGCAGTTCTTC
few	-	TRBV3-1	TRBJ2-3	CASSQTLHVADTQYF	TGTGCCAGCAGCCAAACCCTCCACGTGGCAGATACGCAGTATTTT
few	-	TRBV20-1	TRBJ1-1	CSGKQGLDTEAFF	TGCAGTGGCAAACAGGGATTGGACACTGAAGCTTTCTTT
many	-	TRBV24-1	TRBJ2-5	CATSGRGAETQYF	TGTGCCACCAGTGGCAGGGGAGCGGAGACCCAGTACTTC
-	TRBD1	TRBV24-1	TRBJ2-7	CATSGGGQGASYEQYF	TGTGCCACCAGTGGGGGGGGACAGGGGGCCTCCTACGAGCAGTACTTC
many	-	TRBV6-5	TRBJ2-7	CASGGGAVYEQYF	TGTGCCAGCGGGGGGGGGGCAGTCTACGAGCAGTACTTC
many	TRBD2	TRBV24-1	TRBJ2-7	CAILAGGIGSVYEQYF	TGTGCCATCCTAGCGGGAGGTATTGGTTCGGTTTACGAGCAGTACTTC
-	TRBD2	TRBV3-1	TRBJ2-5	CASLGTSGTSYQETQYF	TGTGCCAGCCTGGGGACTAGCGGGACTTCGTACCAAGAGACCCAGTACTTC
many	-	TRBV9	TRBJ2-1	CASSPVPGYNEQFF	TGTGCCAGCAGCCCCGTACCGGGGTACAATGAGCAGTTCTTC
-	-	TRBV6-2/TRBV6-3	TRBJ2-7	CASSPERDINYEQYF	TGTGCCAGCAGTCCCGAGAGGGACATCAACTACGAGCAGTACTTC
many	TRBD1	TRBV4-2	TRBJ1-2	CASSRGTVYGYTF	TGTGCCAGCAGCCGCGGGACAGTCTATGGCTACACCTTC
few	-	TRBV28	TRBJ2-7	CASSLGRNQGLFSYEQYF	TGTGCCAGCAGTTTAGGCCGAAACCAGGGTTTATTCTCCTACGAGCAGTACTTC
few	TRBD1	TRBV5-5	TRBJ2-3	CASSSGTGGDTQYF	TGTGCCAGCAGCTCCGGGACAGGGGGAGATACGCAGTATTTT
few	-	TRBV7-8	TRBJ2-3	CASRLPGGAATDTQYF	TGTGCCAGCAGGCTCCCCGGAGGAGCCGCCACAGATACGCAGTATTTT
-	-	TRBV20-1	TRBJ2-1	CSARPHRAYNEQFF	TGCAGTGCCCGACCACACAGGGCGTACAATGAGCAGTTCTTC
-	TRBD2	TRBV24-1	TRBJ2-5	CATSDRTRQETQYF	TGTGCCACCAGTGACCGGACTAGACAAGAGACCCAGTACTTC
few	-	TRBV20-1	TRBJ2-1	CSASRGSSGRNEQFF	TGCAGTGCTAGTAGGGGGAGTAGCGGAAGAAATGAGCAGTTCTTC
-	-	TRBV9	TRBJ2-2	CASSPPLGDTGELFF	TGTGCCAGCAGCCCTCCGCTAGGGGACACCGGGGAGCTGTTTTTT
many	-	TRBV28	TRBJ1-1	CASGDERAFF	TGTGCCAGCGGAGACGAACGAGCTTTCTTT
many	-	TRBV5-5	TRBJ2-5	CASSFNGETQYF	TGTGCCAGCAGCTTCAATGGTGAGACCCAGTACTTC
many	TRBD1	TRBV5-1	TRBJ1-2	CASRQGLANYGYTF	TGCGCCAGCAGACAGGGGCTAGCTAACTATGGCTACACCTTC
-	-	TRBV25-1	TRBJ2-7	CASSETGTLSYEQYF	TGTGCCAGCAGTGAAACAGGGACACTATCCTACGAGCAGTACTTC
many	-	TRBV12-3/TRBV12-4	TRBJ1-1	CASRLHVTEAFF	TGTGCCAGCAGGTTGCATGTTACGGAAGCTTTCTTT
many	-	TRBV2	TRBJ1-2	CASSADLPLYGYTF	TGTGCCAGCAGCGCGGACCTTCCCCTCTATGGCTACACCTTC
-	-	TRBV2	TRBJ2-7	CASSESGGRRNEQYF	TGTGCCAGCAGTGAAAGTGGGGGCAGGCGCAACGAGCAGTACTTC
many	-	TRBV7-9	TRBJ2-7	CASSGVGGSSYEQYF	TGTGCCAGCAGCGGGGTAGGGGGAAGCTCCTACGAGCAGTACTTC
many	-	TRBV6-5	TRBJ1-1	CASTRGWFGNTEAFF	TGTGCCAGCACCCGGGGCTGGTTCGGGAACACTGAAGCTTTCTTT
-	-	TRBV6-2/TRBV6-3	TRBJ2-2	CASRPPTVELFF	TGTGCCAGCAGGCCTCCCACCGTGGAGCTGTTTTTT
few	-	TRBV20-1	TRBJ2-7	CSARVPDSHIYEQYF	TGCAGTGCTAGAGTTCCAGACTCGCACATCTACGAGCAGTACTTC
medium-sized	TRBD2	TRBV7-3	TRBJ2-1	CASSLESSGMGWNEQFF	TGTGCCAGCAGCTTAGAGTCTAGCGGGATGGGTTGGAATGAGCAGTTCTTC
many	TRBD2	TRBV11-1	TRBJ2-7	CASSLEFAGDEQYF	TGTGCCAGCAGCTTAGAGTTTGCGGGGGATGAGCAGTACTTC